This entry lists 4 T cell receptor beta chains sequenced from one sample in a study of healthy donors' naive CD4 and CD8 T cells. Each TCR library used 500 ng of total RNA and a linear amplification protocol. TCRdb passed the reads through MiXCR, listing each CDR3 protein once. The table lists roughly 200,000 distinct CDR3 sequences, under 85% of them singletons. Sequencing input: naive CD4+ and CD8+ T cells sorted from blood, pooled from several donors. The receptors stem from a pool of human donors in good health; the sample pools cells from several healthy donors.

This chain joins TRBV7-8 and TRBJ2-2; 9 bases map to TRBD2. The CDR3 is 16 residues long. The V and J ends lost 3 bases and 1 base, in that order; junction bases with no gene match: 3. Looked up from germline, CDR1 is SGHVS and CDR2 is FQNEAQ. Here the CDR3 DNA reads TGTGCCAGCAGCTTCGGAGCGGGAGGGAACACCGGGGAGCTGTTTTTT. Residues: CASSFGAGGNTGELFF.

J is TRBJ2-5 and V is TRBV13; 8 bases agree with TRBD2. CDR1 is PRHDT, CDR2 FYEKMQ, per germline (reference sequence). CDR3 size: 13 residues. Unmatched junction bases numbered 2, after V lost 7 bases and J lost 1 base. The CDR3 DNA is TGTGCCAGCAAACTAGCGGCCCAAGAGACCCAGTACTTC. Encoded protein: CASKLAAQETQYF.

The chain combines TRBV18 with TRBJ2-1, with D hard to call. From germline, CDR1 is KGHSH and CDR2 LQKENI. This CDR3 region has 15 residues. V was cut by 4 bases and J by 5 bases, with 15 bases left in between. CDR3 in amino acids: CASSLLGTTHNEQFF. For the CDR3, the DNA is TGTGCCAGCTCACTACTGGGCACAACTCACAATGAGCAGTTCTTC.

The J gene is TRBJ1-2, the V gene TRBV6-6; 8 nucleotides line up with TRBD1. V dropped 0 bases and J dropped 6; count of bases not matched to a gene: 0. The CDR3 length is 13 residues. In germline, CDR1 is MNHNY, CDR2 SVGAGI (reference sequence). CDR3 loop: CASSYSTGDGYTF. In nucleotides, the CDR3 is TGTGCCAGCAGTTACTCGACAGGGGATGGCTACACCTTC.